These 8 T cell receptor beta chains were all obtained from the same sample, sequenced in a study of cytomegalovirus exposure and HLA in healthy donors. Primers included in the PCR were 60 Vbeta and 13 Jbeta primers. Assay: immunoSEQ multiplex PCR; the TCRdb copy retains only in-frame clones and omits some. In the table there are approximately 170,000 clones, around 80% of which are singletons. Sequenced input: PBMCs. The source is a middle-aged woman in good health and CMV-seronegative.

The chain uses TRBV6-5 and TRBJ2-1; D is unresolved. This CDR3 is built from 15 residues. V lost 4 bases and J lost 0, with 10 bases in between. Germline CDR1 MNHEY, CDR2 SVGAGI. DNA of the CDR3: TGTGCCAGCAGTTCCACTAAAAACTCCTACAATGAGCAGTTCTTC. Translation gives CASSSTKNSYNEQFF.

The chain employs TRBV27 and TRBJ2-7; TRBD1 agrees at 8 bases. The germline V gene has CDR1 MNHEY and CDR2 SMNVEV (reference sequence). This CDR3 has 13 residues. The V segment lost 4 bases and the J segment 3 bases; nucleotides outside the gene matches: 2. The CDR3 bases are TGTGCCAGCAGTTCGGACAGGGACTACGAGCAGTACTTC. It yields the protein CASSSDRDYEQYF.

The chain links TRBV5-1 to TRBJ1-3; D is perhaps TRBD1 (5 bases). Trimming stripped 0 bases from V and 9 bases from J, with 19 bases between. The germline V gene has CDR1 SGHRS and CDR2 YFSETQ. The CDR3 runs 16 residues. The CDR3 is CASSLAQGEGLSTIYF. CDR3 sequence (DNA): TGCGCCAGCAGCTTGGCCCAGGGTGAAGGTTTGAGCACCATATATTTT.

The chain employs TRBV6-5 and TRBJ1-4; D perhaps matches TRBD1 (6 bases). Germline CDR1 is MNHEY and CDR2 is SVGAGI. The CDR3 consists of 16 residues. The V and J ends lost 4 bases and 5 bases respectively, with 17 bases between them. The DNA for the CDR3 is TGTGCCAGCAGTTTCTCGCGGACAGCTGGAAATGAAAAACTGTTTTTT. It encodes CASSFSRTAGNEKLFF.

In its sample, this clone was seen once. V gene TRBV30 combines with J gene TRBJ1-5, with 8 bases that match TRBD1. Germline values: CDR1 GTSNPN, CDR2 SVGIG (reference sequence). The CDR3 runs to 13 residues. Losses at the gene ends were 4 bases for V and 6 bases for J; bases not matched to a gene: 5. CDR3 sequence reads: CAWKGQESQPQHF. DNA of the CDR3: TGTGCCTGGAAGGGACAGGAATCTCAGCCCCAGCATTTT.

On this clone itself: Distinct nucleotide sequences in the sample also encode this CDR3. The rearrangement joins TRBV5-1 to TRBJ2-1; the match to TRBD2 covers 12 bases. CDR3 size: 15 residues. V lost 3 bases to trimming and J lost 7 bases; unmatched junction nucleotides: 5. Germline V gene lookup returns CDR1 SGHRS and CDR2 YFSETQ. Here the CDR3 DNA reads TGCGCCAGCAGCTCCCTAGCGGGAGGGCCAAATGAGCAGTTCTTC. This encodes CASSSLAGGPNEQFF.

The chain links TRBV9 to TRBJ2-1; D is possibly TRBD2 (6 bases). Deletions cut 0 bases from V and 9 bases from J, with 16 bases between. The CDR3 extends over 15 amino acids. Per germline, CDR1 SGDLS and CDR2 YYNGEE. The CDR3 DNA is TGTGCCAGCAGCGTAGACGGGACTCCGGTGAGTGAGCAGTTCTTC. Its translation: CASSVDGTPVSEQFF.

The V and J genes are TRBV7-3 and TRBJ2-5; D is possibly TRBD1 (6 bases). V shed 5 bases and J shed 4 bases, with 14 bases lying between them. This CDR3 is 14 amino acids long. CDR1 is SGHTA, CDR2 FQGTGA, per germline. This CDR3 is CASSPTGYGETQYF. In DNA form, the CDR3 reads TGTGCCAGCAGCCCTACAGGGTATGGAGAGACCCAGTACTTC.